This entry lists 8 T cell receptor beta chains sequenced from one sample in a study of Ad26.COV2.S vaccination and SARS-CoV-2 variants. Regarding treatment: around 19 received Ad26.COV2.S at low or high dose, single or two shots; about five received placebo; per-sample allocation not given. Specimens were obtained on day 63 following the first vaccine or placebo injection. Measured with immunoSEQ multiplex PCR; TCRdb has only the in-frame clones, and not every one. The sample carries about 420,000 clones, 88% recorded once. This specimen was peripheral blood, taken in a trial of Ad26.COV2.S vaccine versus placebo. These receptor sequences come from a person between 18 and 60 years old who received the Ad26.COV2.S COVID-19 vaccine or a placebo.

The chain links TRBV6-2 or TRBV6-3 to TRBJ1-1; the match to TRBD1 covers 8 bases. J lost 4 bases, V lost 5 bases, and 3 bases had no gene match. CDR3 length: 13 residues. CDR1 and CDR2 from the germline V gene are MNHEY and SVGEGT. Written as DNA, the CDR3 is TGTGCCAGCAGTGGACAGGGATTCACTGAAGCTTTCTTT. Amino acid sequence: CASSGQGFTEAFF.

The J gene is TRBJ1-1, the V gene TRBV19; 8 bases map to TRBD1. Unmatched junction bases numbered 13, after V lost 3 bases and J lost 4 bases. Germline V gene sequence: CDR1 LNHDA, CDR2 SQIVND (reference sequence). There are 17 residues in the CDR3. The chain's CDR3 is CASSIRGLRGGSTEAFF. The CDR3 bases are TGTGCCAGTAGTATCAGGGGGCTACGGGGCGGTAGCACTGAAGCTTTCTTT.

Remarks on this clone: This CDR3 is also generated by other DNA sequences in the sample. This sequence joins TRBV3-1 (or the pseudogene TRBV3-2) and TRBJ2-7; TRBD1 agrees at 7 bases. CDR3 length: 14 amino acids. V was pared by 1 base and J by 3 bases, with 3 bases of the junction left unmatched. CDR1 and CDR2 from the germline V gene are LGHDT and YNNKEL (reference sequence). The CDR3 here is CASSQGQGVYEQYF. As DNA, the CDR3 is TGTGCCAGCAGCCAAGGGCAGGGGGTCTACGAGCAGTACTTC.

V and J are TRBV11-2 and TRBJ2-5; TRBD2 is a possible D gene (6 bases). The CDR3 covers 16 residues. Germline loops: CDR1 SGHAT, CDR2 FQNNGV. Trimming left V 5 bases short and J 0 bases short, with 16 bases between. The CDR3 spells CASSPGLASYQETQYF. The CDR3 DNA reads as TGTGCCAGCAGCCCCGGGCTAGCGTCGTACCAAGAGACCCAGTACTTC.

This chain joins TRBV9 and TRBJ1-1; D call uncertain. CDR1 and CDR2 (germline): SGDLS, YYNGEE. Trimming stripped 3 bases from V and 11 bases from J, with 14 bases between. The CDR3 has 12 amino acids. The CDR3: CASSADGREAFF. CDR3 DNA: TGTGCCAGCAGCGCAGACGGCAGAGAGGCTTTCTTT.

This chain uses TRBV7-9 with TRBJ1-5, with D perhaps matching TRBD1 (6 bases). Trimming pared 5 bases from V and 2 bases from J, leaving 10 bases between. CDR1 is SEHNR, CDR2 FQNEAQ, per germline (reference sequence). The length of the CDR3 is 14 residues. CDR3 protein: CASSGRGGNQPQHF. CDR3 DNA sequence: TGTGCCAGCAGCGGCAGGGGAGGCAATCAGCCCCAGCATTTT.

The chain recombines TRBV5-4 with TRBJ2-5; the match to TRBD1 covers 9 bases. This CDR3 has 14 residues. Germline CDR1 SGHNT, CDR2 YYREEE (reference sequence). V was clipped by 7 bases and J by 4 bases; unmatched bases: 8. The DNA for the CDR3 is TGTGCCAGCGGATTACAGGGGGCTGGAGAGACCCAGTACTTC. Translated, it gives CASGLQGAGETQYF.

Written as DNA, the CDR3 is TGTGCCAGCAGTTACCCGGGACAGGGGGCTCGTGGCTACACCTTC. Translated: CASSYPGQGARGYTF. This sequence joins TRBV28 and TRBJ1-2; 12 positions agree with TRBD1. Trimming removed 4 bases from V and 7 bases from J; junction bases left unmatched: 7. Germline assignment: CDR1 MDHEN and CDR2 SYDVKM. The CDR3 covers 15 residues.